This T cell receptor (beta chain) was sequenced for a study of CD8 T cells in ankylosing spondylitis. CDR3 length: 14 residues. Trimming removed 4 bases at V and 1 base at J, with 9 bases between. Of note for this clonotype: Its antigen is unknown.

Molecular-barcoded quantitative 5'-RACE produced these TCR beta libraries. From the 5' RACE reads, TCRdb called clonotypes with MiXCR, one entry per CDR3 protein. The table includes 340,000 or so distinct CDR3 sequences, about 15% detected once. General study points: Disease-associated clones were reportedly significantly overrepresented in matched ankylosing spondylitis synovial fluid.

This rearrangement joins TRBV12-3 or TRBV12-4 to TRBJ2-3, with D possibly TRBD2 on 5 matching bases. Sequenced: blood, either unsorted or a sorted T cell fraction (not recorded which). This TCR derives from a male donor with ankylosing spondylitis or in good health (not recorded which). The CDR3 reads CASSSVGGTDTQYF. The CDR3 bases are TGTGCCAGCAGTTCGGTCGGGGGCACAGATACGCAGTATTTT.